The 10 T cell receptor beta chains below were found in one sample sequenced in a study of blood T cell repertoires in COVID-19. Generated by immunoSEQ multiplex PCR, the TCRdb table keeps only in-frame clones and is missing some. This table holds fewer than 30,000 clones, roughly 88% found once. The specimen sequenced was peripheral blood. These receptors all come from a woman older than 75 with COVID-19, enrolled during active disease.

CDR3: CATSRGGLETQYF. As DNA, the CDR3 is TGTGCCACCAGCAGAGGGGGCTTGGAGACCCAGTACTTC. The rearrangement joins TRBV15 to TRBJ2-5; weak D call: TRBD1 (5 bases). Germline values: CDR1 LNHNV, CDR2 YYDKDF (reference sequence). This CDR3 spans 13 amino acids. The V end lost 1 base, the J end lost 5 bases, and 8 bases lay between the germline ends.

This clone was counted a single time. The rearrangement joins TRBV28 to TRBJ2-7; no clear D gene. The length of the CDR3 is 15 residues. Between the trimmed V and J ends, which lost 6 bases and 4 bases, there was a span of 19 bases. In germline, CDR1 is MDHEN, CDR2 SYDVKM. The CDR3 sequence is CASRQDSLEGYEQYF. CDR3 nucleotide sequence: TGTGCCAGCAGGCAGGATTCTTTGGAAGGATACGAGCAGTACTTC.

This sequence joins TRBV4-1 and TRBJ2-2; possible D gene TRBD1, 5 bases. Germline CDR1 and CDR2: MGHRA and YSYEKL. V was cut by 1 base and J by 5 bases, with 17 bases left in between. The CDR3 length is 17 residues. Here the CDR3 reads CASSQVRAGWDTGELFF. CDR3 coding DNA: TGCGCCAGCAGCCAAGTTCGCGCAGGGTGGGATACCGGGGAGCTGTTTTTT.

V usage is TRBV5-6 and J usage is TRBJ2-7, with 9 bases that match TRBD1. Trimming took 1 base from V and 3 from J; bases not matched to a gene: 8. The V gene's germline CDR1 is SGHDT and CDR2 YYEEEE. The CDR3 has 16 residues. The CDR3 loop is CASSLRGTGRVYEQYF. The CDR3 coding sequence is TGTGCCAGCAGCTTGCGAGGGACAGGGCGAGTCTACGAGCAGTACTTC.

The V call is TRBV6-5, the J call TRBJ1-4; tentative D call: TRBD1 (6 bases). Germline V gene lookup returns CDR1 MNHEY and CDR2 SVGAGI. V lost 10 bases, J lost 0 bases, and 9 bases lay in between. This CDR3 contains 13 residues. CDR3 coding DNA: TGTGCCACGCGACAGGCAACTAATGAAAAACTGTTTTTT. It translates to CATRQATNEKLFF.

The chain recombines TRBV2 with TRBJ1-6, with 8 nucleotides matching TRBD1. Trimming cost V 1 base and J 9 bases; bases outside gene matches: 5. CDR3 length: 15 amino acids. Per the germline V gene, CDR1 is SNHLY and CDR2 is FYNNEI. The CDR3 reads CASSEGQGAISPLHF. The CDR3 coding sequence is TGTGCCAGCAGTGAAGGGCAGGGGGCCATTTCACCCCTCCACTTT. Full variable domain (outside the CDR3, taken from reference TRBV2 and TRBJ1-6): EPEVTQTPSHQVTQMGQEVILRCVPISNHLYFYWYRQILGQKVEFLVSFYNNEISEKSEIFDDQFSVERPDGSNFTLKIRSTKLEDSAMYFCASSEGQGAISPLHFGNGTRLTVT.

The chain employs TRBV6-1 and TRBJ2-4; D not certain. Looked up from germline, CDR1 is MNHNS and CDR2 is SASEGT. V was shortened by 1 base and J by 4 bases, with 5 bases between the two germline ends. The CDR3 has 13 residues. CDR3 in DNA: TGTGCCAGCAGTGAAGGGCCTAAAAACATTCAGTACTTC. Amino acid sequence: CASSEGPKNIQYF.

The chain carries TRBV5-6 and TRBJ1-1, with D unresolved. Trimming shortened V by 0 bases and J by 3 bases, and 12 bases separated the two germline ends. CDR3 length: 15 amino acids. The germline gives CDR1 SGHDT, CDR2 YYEEEE. Here the CDR3 reads CASSLAISGYTEAFF. CDR3 in DNA: TGTGCCAGCAGCTTGGCCATCTCAGGATACACTGAAGCTTTCTTT.

The J gene is TRBJ2-5, the V gene TRBV6-5; tentative D call: TRBD1 (6 bases). V dropped 7 bases and J dropped 5 bases, with 17 bases sitting between them. Germline assignment: CDR1 MNHEY and CDR2 SVGAGI. The CDR3 spans 14 residues. The CDR3 sequence: CASTGSGAGETQYF. CDR3 sequence (DNA): TGTGCCAGCACCGGGTCAGGGGCTGGGGAGACCCAGTACTTC.

The chain carries TRBV10-3 and TRBJ2-7, with no clear D. Germline CDR1 is ENHRY and CDR2 is SYGVKD. Trimming stripped 2 bases from V and 2 bases from J, with 4 bases between. This CDR3 has 12 amino acids. The CDR3 DNA is TGTGCCATCAGTGAGGGCACCTACGAGCAGTACTTC. Translating gives CAISEGTYEQYF.